The present T cell receptor (beta chain) was sequenced within a study of control samples from healthy donors and cancer patients. The CDR3 contains 15 residues. Germline CDR1 is SNHLY and CDR2 is FYNNEI. Between the trimmed V and J ends, which lost 3 bases and 8 bases, there was a span of 16 bases. Some clones are missing from TCRdb's copy, which holds only in-frame ones; the method was immunoSEQ multiplex PCR. This sample carries about 180,000 clones, more than 90% of them seen once, and the ten largest clones take roughly 2%. The sequenced sample was blood. The sequence derives from a woman aged 35 to 49 in good health. The chain recombines TRBV2 with TRBJ1-4, with a weak D call TRBD1 (6 bases). CDR3 amino acids: CASSESGARWEKLFF. The CDR3 nucleotides are TGTGCCAGCAGTGAGTCGGGGGCCCGGTGGGAAAAACTGTTTTTT. The full variable domain, with the rest looked up from reference TRBV2 and TRBJ1-4, is EPEVTQTPSHQVTQMGQEVILRCVPISNHLYFYWYRQILGQKVEFLVSFYNNEISEKSEIFDDQFSVERPDGSNFTLKIRSTKLEDSAMYFCASSESGARWEKLFFGSGTQLSVL.